This T cell receptor beta chain was captured by sequencing in a study of cytomegalovirus exposure and HLA in healthy donors. Whole-study results and caveats: Roughly uniform sequencing depth across donors was assumed, possibly incorrectly. About 87% or about 30% of the time was how often most TCR beta V segments were productive, according to an earlier analysis.

The PCR used 60 Vbeta and 13 Jbeta primers. The repertoire was sequenced with immunoSEQ multiplex PCR; TCRdb's copy has only in-frame clones and lacks some. The sample yields about 160,000 clones, approximately 83% seen once. Germline V lookup: CDR1 MNHNY, CDR2 SVGAGI (reference sequence). V lost 2 bases to trimming and J lost 0 bases, with 8 bases between them. The CDR3 is 15 amino acids. Notes on this clone: As yet, its antigen is unknown.

This clonotype originated in a boy younger than 10 in good health and CMV-seronegative. The chain joins TRBV6-6 to TRBJ1-3; D is perhaps TRBD1 (5 bases). Sequencing input: PBMCs. CDR3 amino acids: CASSYGDSSGNTIYF. In DNA form, the CDR3 reads TGTGCCAGCAGTTACGGAGACAGCTCTGGAAACACCATATATTTT.